This T cell receptor beta chain was found in a study of cytomegalovirus exposure and HLA in healthy donors. Study findings and constraints: With later analysis, a missense DCLRE1C variant became linked to TCR beta V- and J-gene trimming.

For this clone: The antigen is undetermined.

Donors likely had unrecorded immune exposures despite being nominally healthy when sampled. PCR amplification relied on 60 Vbeta primers (plus 13 Jbeta primers). How the authors handled the data: In a later analysis, the count reached 82 million or so unique TCR beta chains, with approximately 11 million shared. Produced via immunoSEQ multiplex PCR; TCRdb's table is partial and in-frame only. That table gives V, J and clone size, and the DNA gave D and trimming. The table includes 90,000 or so clones, 78% detected once. The receptor was derived from a male donor in good health and CMV-seropositive. The source material was PBMCs.

The CDR3 reads CASSPGGRGYNEQFF. The CDR3 bases are TGTGCCAGCAGCCCGGGGGGGAGAGGATACAATGAGCAGTTCTTC. The chain has TRBV7-9 and TRBJ2-1; 8 nucleotides line up with TRBD2. CDR1 is SEHNR, CDR2 FQNEAQ, per germline (reference sequence). The V gene end was trimmed by 5 bases and the J gene end by 4 bases; junction bases not matched to a gene: 7. The CDR3 is 15 residues long.